These 3 T cell receptor beta chains came from one sample sequenced in a study of blood T cell repertoires in COVID-19. Clones were read by immunoSEQ multiplex PCR, and TCRdb kept only the in-frame ones, dropping some. The table has some 170,000 clones, 80% seen once. The specimen was PBMCs or T cells enriched from blood (not recorded which). The receptor set was obtained from a man between 40 and 49 years old who had recovered from COVID-19.

The chain couples TRBV10-3 to TRBJ1-2; D is undetermined. V shed 8 bases and J shed 2 bases, with 21 bases lying between them. Germline CDR1 and CDR2: ENHRY and SYGVKD. CDR3 length: 16 amino acids. CDR3 bases: TGTGCCATCCCCCAAGGATTGGGGAGCACCAACTATGGCTACACCTTC. Protein product: CAIPQGLGSTNYGYTF.

This chain connects TRBV27 to TRBJ2-5; weak D call: TRBD1 (6 bases). CDR1 is MNHEY and CDR2 is SMNVEV in the germline V gene (reference sequence). The V end lost 4 bases, the J end lost 5 bases, and 14 bases lay between the germline ends. The CDR3 has 14 residues. The CDR3 DNA reads TGTGCCAGCAGTTGGGTATCAGGGGTGGAGACCCAGTACTTC. It translates to CASSWVSGVETQYF.

This chain joins TRBV30 and TRBJ2-1; tentatively, D is TRBD2 (7 bases). The germline V gene has CDR1 GTSNPN and CDR2 SVGIG (reference sequence). V was pared by 0 bases and J by 7 bases, with 16 bases between. This CDR3 has 15 residues. The CDR3 DNA reads as TGTGCCTGGAGTGTTAGGAGGGGGGGTGGAAATGAGCAGTTCTTC. This encodes CAWSVRRGGGNEQFF.